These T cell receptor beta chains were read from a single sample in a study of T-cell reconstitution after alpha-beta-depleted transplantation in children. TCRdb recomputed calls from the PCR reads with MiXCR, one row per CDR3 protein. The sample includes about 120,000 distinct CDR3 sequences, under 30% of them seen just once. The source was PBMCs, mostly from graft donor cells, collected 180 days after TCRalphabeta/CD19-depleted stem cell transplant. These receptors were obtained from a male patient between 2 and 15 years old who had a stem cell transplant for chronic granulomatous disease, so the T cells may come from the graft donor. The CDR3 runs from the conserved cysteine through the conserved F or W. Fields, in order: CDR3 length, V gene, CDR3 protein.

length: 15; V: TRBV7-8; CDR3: CASSLAGVKNTEAFF
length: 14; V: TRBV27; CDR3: CASSWGMSSYEQYF
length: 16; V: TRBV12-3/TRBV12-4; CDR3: CASRPSGSRDTGELFF
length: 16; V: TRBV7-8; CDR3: CASTLTGTSVYNEQFF
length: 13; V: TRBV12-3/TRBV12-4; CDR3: CASSFQGTGELFF
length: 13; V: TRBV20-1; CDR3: CSARDWQNTEAFF
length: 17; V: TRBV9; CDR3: CASSPGTGRSGANVLTF
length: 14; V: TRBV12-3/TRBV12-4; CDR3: CASSLVQSSYEQYF
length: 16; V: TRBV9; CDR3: CASSVEPDTFQETQYF
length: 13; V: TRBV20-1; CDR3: CSATRREGETQYF
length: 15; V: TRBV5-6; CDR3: CASSPNRHPGGELFF
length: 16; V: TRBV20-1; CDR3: CSAGRPGLAGGYAQYF
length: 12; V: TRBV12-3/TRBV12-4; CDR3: CASVAINNEQFF
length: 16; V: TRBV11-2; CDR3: CASSITTRLLNTEAFF
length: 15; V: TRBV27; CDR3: CASSFDSFSTDTQYF
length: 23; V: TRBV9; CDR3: CASSGGQGVSLGLAALRDNEQFF
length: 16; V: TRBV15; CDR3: CATSRDRGGLSYEQYF
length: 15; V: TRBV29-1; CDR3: CSVCTSGSKADTQYF
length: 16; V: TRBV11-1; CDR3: CASSPRVGALNTEAFF
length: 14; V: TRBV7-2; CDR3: CASSAGRLDFGQYF
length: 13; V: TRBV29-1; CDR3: CSGSSGVDNEQFF
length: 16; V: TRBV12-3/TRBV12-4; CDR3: CASRPTYGGHSYEQYF
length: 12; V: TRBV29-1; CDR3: CSVDTGLGTQYF
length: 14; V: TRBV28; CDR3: CASSLSGTVNEQFF
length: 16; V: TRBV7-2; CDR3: CASSSAPPGRADTQYF
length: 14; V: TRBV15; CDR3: CATSRASSSYEQYF
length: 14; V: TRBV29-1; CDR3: CSVQTGGYNSPLHF
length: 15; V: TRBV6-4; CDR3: CASSDSTSGSHEQYF
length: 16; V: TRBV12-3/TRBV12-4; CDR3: CASSLDGSGRTDTQYF
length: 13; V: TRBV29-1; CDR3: CSVPTSSSDTQYF
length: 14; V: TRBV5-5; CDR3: CASSLDRGRNEQFF
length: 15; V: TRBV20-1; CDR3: CSAREPREIYNEQFF
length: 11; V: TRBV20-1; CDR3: CSASERDRGYF
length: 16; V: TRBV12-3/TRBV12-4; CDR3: CASSLGQGAGNNEQFF
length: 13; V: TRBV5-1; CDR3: CASSKGAGETQYF
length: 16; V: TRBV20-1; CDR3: CSARDGGGRAGNEQFF
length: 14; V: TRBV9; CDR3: CASSVDLGSGELFF
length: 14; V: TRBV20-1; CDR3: CSANRAVGTDTQYF
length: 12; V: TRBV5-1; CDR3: CASIGTSGKEYF
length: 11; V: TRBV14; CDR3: CASSQVETQYF
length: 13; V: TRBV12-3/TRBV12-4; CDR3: CASSLLSAGELFF
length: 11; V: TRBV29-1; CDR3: CSVARGGGYTF
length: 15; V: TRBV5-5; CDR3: CASRPGQGVNSPLHF
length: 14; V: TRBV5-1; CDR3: CASSLLGEANEQFF
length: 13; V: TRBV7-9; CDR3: CASSVSRVETQYF
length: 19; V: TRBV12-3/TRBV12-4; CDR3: CASSSRGVAGGRNTGELFF
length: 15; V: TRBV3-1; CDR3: CASSPTGLDRDTQYF
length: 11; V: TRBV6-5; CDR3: CASSHSYEQYF
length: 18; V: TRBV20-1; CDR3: CSASQGTSPRSSYNEQFF
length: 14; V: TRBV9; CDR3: CASSVARSTDTQYF
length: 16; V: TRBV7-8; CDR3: CASSSAWTSATYEQYF
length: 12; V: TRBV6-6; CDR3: CASSLTQDTQYF